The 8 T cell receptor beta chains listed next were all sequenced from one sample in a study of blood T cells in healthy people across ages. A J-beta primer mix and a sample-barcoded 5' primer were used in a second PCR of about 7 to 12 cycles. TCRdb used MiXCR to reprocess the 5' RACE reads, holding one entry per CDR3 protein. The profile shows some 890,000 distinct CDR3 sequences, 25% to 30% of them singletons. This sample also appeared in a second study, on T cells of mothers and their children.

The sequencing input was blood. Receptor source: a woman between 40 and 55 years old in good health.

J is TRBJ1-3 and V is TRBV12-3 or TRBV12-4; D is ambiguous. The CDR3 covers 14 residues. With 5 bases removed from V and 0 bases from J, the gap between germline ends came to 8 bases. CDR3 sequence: CASSQQSSGNTIYF. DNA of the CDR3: TGTGCCAGCAGTCAACAGAGCTCTGGAAACACCATATATTTT.

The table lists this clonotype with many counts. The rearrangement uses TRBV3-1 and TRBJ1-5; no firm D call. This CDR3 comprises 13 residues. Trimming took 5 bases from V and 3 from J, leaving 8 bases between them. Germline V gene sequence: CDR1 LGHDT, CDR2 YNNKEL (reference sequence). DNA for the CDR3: TGTGCCAGCAGCTTGCAGATCAATCAGCCCCAGCATTTT. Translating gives CASSLQINQPQHF.

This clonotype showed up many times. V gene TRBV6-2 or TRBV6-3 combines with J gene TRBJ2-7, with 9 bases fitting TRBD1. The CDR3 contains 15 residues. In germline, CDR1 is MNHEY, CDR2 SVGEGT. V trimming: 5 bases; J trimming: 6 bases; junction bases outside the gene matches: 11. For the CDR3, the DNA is TGTGCCAGCAGTCTACCCGACAGGGGGAATGGCGAGCAGTACTTC. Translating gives CASSLPDRGNGEQYF.

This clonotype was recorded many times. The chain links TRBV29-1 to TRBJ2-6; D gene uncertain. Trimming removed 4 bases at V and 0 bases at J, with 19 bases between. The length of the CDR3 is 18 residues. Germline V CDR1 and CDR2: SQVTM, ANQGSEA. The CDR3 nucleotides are TGCAGCGTTGTTGTAAGCTCCTATCGGCACTCTGGGGCCAACGTCCTGACTTTC. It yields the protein CSVVVSSYRHSGANVLTF.

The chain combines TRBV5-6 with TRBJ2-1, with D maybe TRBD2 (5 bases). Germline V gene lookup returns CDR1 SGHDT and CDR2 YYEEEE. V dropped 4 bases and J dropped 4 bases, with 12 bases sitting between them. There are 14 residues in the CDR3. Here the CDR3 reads CASSRRGPYNEQFF. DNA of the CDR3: TGTGCCAGCAGCCGCCGGGGTCCGTACAATGAGCAGTTCTTC. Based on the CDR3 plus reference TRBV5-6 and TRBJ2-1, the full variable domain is DAGVTQSPTHLIKTRGQQVTLRCSPKSGHDTVSWYQQALGQGPQFIFQYYEEEERQRGNFPDRFSGHQFPNYSSELNVNALLLGDSALYLCASSRRGPYNEQFFGPGTRLTVL.

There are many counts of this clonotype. The CDR3 protein is CAISESWFGYTF. The CDR3 DNA follows: TGTGCCATCAGTGAGTCGTGGTTTGGCTACACCTTC. The chain uses TRBV10-3 and TRBJ1-2; D is unclear. With 0 bases removed from V and 7 bases from J, the gap between germline ends came to 6 bases. The CDR3 covers 12 residues. Germline CDR1 reads ENHRY; CDR2 reads SYGVKD.

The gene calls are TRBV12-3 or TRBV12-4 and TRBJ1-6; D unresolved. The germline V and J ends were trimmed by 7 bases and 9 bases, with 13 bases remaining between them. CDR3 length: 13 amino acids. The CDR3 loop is CASTLLGSSPLHF. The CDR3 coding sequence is TGTGCCAGCACCCTTCTTGGATCTTCACCCCTCCACTTT.

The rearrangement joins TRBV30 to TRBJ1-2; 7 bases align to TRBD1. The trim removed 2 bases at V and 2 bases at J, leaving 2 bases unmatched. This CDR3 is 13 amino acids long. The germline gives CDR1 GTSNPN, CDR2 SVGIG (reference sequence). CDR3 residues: CAWSSGQNYGYTF. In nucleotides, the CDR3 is TGTGCCTGGAGTTCGGGACAGAACTATGGCTACACCTTC. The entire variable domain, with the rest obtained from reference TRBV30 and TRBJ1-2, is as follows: SQTIHQWPATLVQPVGSPLSLECTVEGTSNPNLYWYRQAAGRGLQLLFYSVGIGQISSEVPQNLSASRPQDRQFILSSKKLLLSDSGFYLCAWSSGQNYGYTFGSGTRLTVV.